These 31 T cell receptor beta chains originate from one sample sequenced in a study of identical twins. One entry per CDR3 protein results from TCRdb running MiXCR on the 5' RACE reads. The data show hundreds of thousands of distinct CDR3 sequences, approximately 22% seen once. This same sample was also part of a study on T cells expressing NK-cell markers.

Input material: PBMCs. Receptors originate from a woman in her late teens or twenties in good health.

This clonotype has just a few counts. The chain couples TRBV7-9 to TRBJ2-5; possibly TRBD2 for D (6 bases). CDR1 and CDR2 (germline): SEHNR, FQNEAQ (reference sequence). V was trimmed by 1 base and J by 2 bases, leaving 11 bases between them. The CDR3 has 15 residues. This CDR3 is CASSLGEVGQETQYF. The CDR3, as DNA: TGTGCCAGCAGCTTAGGGGAGGTGGGTCAAGAGACCCAGTACTTC.

The chain recombines TRBV20-1 with TRBJ1-4; D call uncertain. This CDR3 region has 14 residues. Germline values: CDR1 DFQATT, CDR2 SNEGSKA (reference sequence). V dropped 6 bases and J dropped 5 bases, with 16 bases sitting between them. The CDR3: CSARARPENEKLFF. CDR3 DNA sequence: TGCAGTGCGCGGGCCAGACCGGAGAATGAAAAACTGTTTTTT.

The chain has TRBV5-1 and TRBJ2-7; possibly TRBD1 for D (6 bases). Germline V gene data show CDR1 as SGHRS and CDR2 as YFSETQ. V lost 4 bases, J lost 3 bases, and 11 bases lay in between. The CDR3 sequence is 13 residues long. The DNA for the CDR3 is TGCGCCAGCAGCCAGGGACACGGCTACGAGCAGTACTTC. It specifies CASSQGHGYEQYF.

This clonotype was observed a few times. V is TRBV20-1 and J is TRBJ2-5; D is perhaps TRBD1 (6 bases). Trimming took off 4 bases at V and 5 bases at J, with 17 bases between the two ends. The germline gives CDR1 DFQATT, CDR2 SNEGSKA (reference sequence). The CDR3 extends over 14 amino acids. The CDR3 bases are TGCAGTGCTACGGGAAAAGGACAGTTGGAGACCCAGTACTTC. Its protein is CSATGKGQLETQYF.

A few counts support this clonotype. DNA of the CDR3: TGTGCCAGCAGCAAATGGAGACAGGGAAACTACGAGCAGTACTTC. Protein sequence: CASSKWRQGNYEQYF. The chain carries TRBV21-1 and TRBJ2-7; the table gives TRBD1 as D, unverified against the DNA. TRBV21-1 is noted as a pseudogene. The length of the CDR3 is 15 residues.

This chain uses TRBV7-8 with TRBJ2-5; a weak D match, TRBD2 (5 bases). The germline V and J ends were trimmed by 5 bases and 2 bases, with 12 bases remaining between them. The germline V gene encodes CDR1 SGHVS and CDR2 FQNEAQ. This CDR3 is built from 14 residues. The CDR3 sequence is CASSPKRTQETQYF. CDR3 in DNA: TGTGCCAGCAGCCCTAAGCGGACGCAAGAGACCCAGTACTTC.

The sample holds a few counts of this clonotype. CDR3 amino acids: CSARGERGTGELFF. CDR3 nucleotide sequence: TGCAGTGCTAGGGGAGAGCGGGGCACCGGGGAGCTGTTTTTT. This chain uses TRBV20-1 with TRBJ2-2; TRBD2 matches at 7 bases. Losses at the gene ends were 3 bases for V and 4 bases for J; bases not matched to a gene: 5. The CDR3 covers 14 residues. Germline V gene data show CDR1 as DFQATT and CDR2 as SNEGSKA (reference sequence).

Here the CDR3 reads CASSLEAGAMKTQYF. The CDR3 nucleotides read TGTGCCAGCAGCTTAGAAGCGGGAGCCATGAAGACCCAGTACTTC. The genes are TRBV7-2 and TRBJ2-5; 8 bases match TRBD2. Germline CDR1 reads SGHTA; CDR2 reads FQGNSA. This CDR3 region has 15 residues. After removal of 1 base from V and 6 bases from J, the junction contained 7 bases not matched to a gene.

This sequence joins TRBV20-1 and TRBJ1-1, with a tentative D call TRBD1 (5 bases). Trimming left V 0 bases short and J 0 bases short, with 11 bases between. The germline CDR1 and CDR2 sequences are DFQATT and SNEGSKA (reference sequence). The CDR3 runs to 15 residues. In nucleotides, the CDR3 is TGCAGTGCTAGAGATCCCAGGGTGGTGAACACTGAAGCTTTCTTT. Protein product: CSARDPRVVNTEAFF.

The sample holds a few counts of this clonotype. V and J are TRBV2 and TRBJ2-1; 11 bases line up with TRBD2. This CDR3 spans 16 amino acids. J gave up 8 bases and V 2 bases, and 8 bases lay outside the gene matches. Germline V gene lookup returns CDR1 SNHLY and CDR2 FYNNEI. The CDR3 region has the DNA TGTGCCAGCAGTGAAAGACTAGCGGGATATGGAGATGAGCAGTTCTTC. It translates to CASSERLAGYGDEQFF.

This clonotype was seen at least ten times. The rearrangement joins TRBV2 to TRBJ2-3, with D uncertain. Germline V lookup: CDR1 SNHLY, CDR2 FYNNEI. The CDR3 totals 12 residues. Between the trimmed V and J ends, which lost 4 bases and 4 bases, there was a span of 6 bases. The CDR3 spells CASSVSPDTQYF. Here the CDR3 DNA reads TGTGCCAGCAGTGTTTCACCAGATACGCAGTATTTT.

CDR3 sequence reads: CASSIPGSENNSPLHF. Here the CDR3 DNA reads TGTGCCAGCTCCATCCCTGGCAGCGAGAATAATTCACCCCTCCACTTT. The chain recombines TRBV28 with TRBJ1-6, with D unclear. This CDR3 is built from 16 residues. Germline loops: CDR1 MDHEN, CDR2 SYDVKM. Trimming removed 8 bases at V and 5 bases at J, with 19 bases between.

V usage is TRBV6-1 and J usage is TRBJ2-7; 12 nucleotides match TRBD2. J lost 3 bases, V lost 5 bases, and 5 bases had no gene match. CDR1 is MNHNS and CDR2 is SASEGT in the germline V gene. The CDR3 extends over 15 amino acids. The CDR3 loop is CASSKTSGSLYEQYF. The CDR3 DNA reads as TGTGCCAGCAGTAAGACTAGCGGGAGCCTCTACGAGCAGTACTTC.

This clonotype was found many times. This rearrangement joins TRBV20-1 to TRBJ2-5, with D perhaps matching TRBD1 (5 bases). Germline V gene data show CDR1 as DFQATT and CDR2 as SNEGSKA (reference sequence). V lost 5 bases to trimming and J lost 6 bases, with 7 bases between them. The CDR3 is 10 amino acids. The DNA for the CDR3 is TGCAGTGCTTCAGGGAAGACCCAGTACTTC. Protein: CSASGKTQYF.

The rearrangement joins TRBV9 to TRBJ2-1, with 11 bases aligning to TRBD2. Germline V gives CDR1 SGDLS, CDR2 YYNGEE. The CDR3 totals 15 residues. J gave up 8 bases and V 3 bases, and 7 bases lay outside the gene matches. The CDR3, as DNA: TGTGCCAGCAGCGCCAGACTAGCGGGACAGGATGAGCAGTTCTTC. Translation: CASSARLAGQDEQFF.

This clonotype was seen more than once but under ten times. This sequence joins TRBV29-1 and TRBJ2-3, with D hard to call. The V gene's germline CDR1 is SQVTM and CDR2 ANQGSEA. The CDR3 runs to 9 residues. The V gene lost 8 bases and the J gene lost 3 bases, with 3 bases spanning the gap. The CDR3: CSLTDTQYF. CDR3 sequence (DNA): TGCAGCTTGACAGATACGCAGTATTTT.

This clonotype showed up just a few times. The CDR3 is CASRSTPGQGVYNEQFF. In DNA, the CDR3 is TGTGCCAGCAGAAGCACCCCGGGACAGGGAGTGTACAATGAGCAGTTCTTC. J is TRBJ2-1 and V is TRBV6-1; 9 nucleotides align to TRBD1. The trim removed 6 bases at V and 4 bases at J, leaving 13 bases unmatched. This CDR3 region has 17 residues. The germline gives CDR1 MNHNS, CDR2 SASEGT.

This CDR3 reads CASSLLASNQPQHF. CDR3 bases: TGTGCCAGCAGTTTACTGGCGAGCAATCAGCCCCAGCATTTT. The V call is TRBV12-3 or TRBV12-4, the J call TRBJ1-5; D is uncertain. With 2 bases removed from V and 1 base from J, the gap between germline ends came to 6 bases. The CDR3 totals 14 residues.

J is TRBJ2-7 and V is TRBV5-1; 11 bases are shared with TRBD2. The CDR3 runs to 16 residues. Germline-derived CDR1 and CDR2 are SGHRS and YFSETQ. The V segment lost 4 bases and the J segment 6 bases; nucleotides outside the gene matches: 12. This CDR3 reads CASSTRLAGGFSEQYF. CDR3 in DNA: TGCGCCAGCAGCACCCGATTAGCGGGAGGGTTTTCCGAGCAGTACTTC.

The rearrangement joins TRBV6-2 or TRBV6-3 to TRBJ2-3; D uncertain. Trimming cost V 8 bases and J 0 bases, with 12 bases left between them. The CDR3 is made up of 14 amino acids. In germline, CDR1 is MNHEY, CDR2 SVGEGT. CDR3 bases: TGTGCCAGCTCGCCAGCGCCTAGCACAGATACGCAGTATTTT. This gives the protein CASSPAPSTDTQYF.

This clonotype was observed at least ten times. This chain connects TRBV5-1 to TRBJ1-1; TRBD1 agrees at 11 bases. Germline CDR1 and CDR2: SGHRS and YFSETQ. This CDR3 is 16 amino acids long. Trimming at V came to 4 bases and at J to 0 bases, leaving 5 bases not matched to a gene. The CDR3 protein is CASSRTGGFMNTEAFF. CDR3 bases: TGCGCCAGCAGCCGGACAGGGGGCTTCATGAACACTGAAGCTTTCTTT.

The table lists this clonotype with many counts. The chain recombines TRBV29-1 with TRBJ2-2; D is perhaps TRBD2 (6 bases). Germline-derived CDR1 and CDR2 are SQVTM and ANQGSEA. V shed 8 bases and J shed 7 bases, with 17 bases lying between them. The CDR3 has 13 amino acids. The DNA of the CDR3 is TGCAGCTCCCTCGTGGGGGGAAGCGGGGAGCTGTTTTTT. Amino acid sequence: CSSLVGGSGELFF.

This clonotype was counted once. The rearrangement joins TRBV29-1 to TRBJ2-7; a weak D match, TRBD2 (6 bases). The germline CDR1 and CDR2 sequences are SQVTM and ANQGSEA. Trimming left V 4 bases short and J 2 bases short, with 9 bases between. This CDR3 contains 12 residues. The CDR3 nucleotides read TGCAGCGTTGTTGGGGAGGCCTACGAGCAGTACTTC. This encodes CSVVGEAYEQYF.

The chain combines TRBV12-3 or TRBV12-4 with TRBJ2-4; no clear D. V was trimmed by 5 bases and J by 0 bases, leaving 5 bases between them. The length of the CDR3 is 13 residues. The DNA of the CDR3 is TGTGCCAGCAGTACACTAGCCAAAAACATTCAGTACTTC. It yields the protein CASSTLAKNIQYF.

This clonotype was detected a few times. The CDR3 loop reads CASTLGGSNQPQHF. The CDR3 bases are TGTGCCAGCACCCTTGGGGGGAGCAATCAGCCCCAGCATTTT. This rearrangement joins TRBV12-3 or TRBV12-4 to TRBJ1-5, with a weak D call TRBD1 (5 bases). V shed 7 bases and J shed 1 base, with 11 bases lying between them. The CDR3 spans 14 residues.

This clonotype was seen ten or more times. The V call is TRBV11-2, the J call TRBJ2-3; 11 positions agree with TRBD2. V dropped 7 bases and J dropped 5; count of bases not matched to a gene: 8. The CDR3 spans 15 residues. Germline CDR1 is SGHAT and CDR2 is FQNNGV. CDR3 in amino acids: CASTPTSGEGDTQYF. As DNA, the CDR3 is TGTGCCAGCACCCCGACTAGCGGGGAGGGAGATACGCAGTATTTT.

The J gene is TRBJ1-2, the V gene TRBV12-3 or TRBV12-4; no reliable D call. The CDR3 has 13 amino acids. V lost 1 base and J 4 bases, leaving 7 bases between the germline ends. The CDR3 bases are TGTGCCAGCAGTTTAGGGAGCCTCTATGGCTACACCTTC. Translated, it gives CASSLGSLYGYTF.

The CDR3 loop reads CASSLWGGWYQPQHF. The CDR3 DNA reads TGTGCCAGCAGTTTATGGGGGGGCTGGTATCAGCCCCAGCATTTT. The chain links TRBV12-3 or TRBV12-4 to TRBJ1-5; possibly TRBD1 for D (6 bases). This CDR3 contains 15 residues. Trimming removed 2 bases at V and 5 bases at J, with 13 bases between.

This clonotype appeared many times. This sequence joins TRBV5-1 and TRBJ2-1, with TRBD2 as a possible D gene (6 bases). Trimming cost V 4 bases and J 13 bases, with 27 bases left between them. Germline-derived CDR1 and CDR2 are SGHRS and YFSETQ. The CDR3 sequence is 16 residues long. The CDR3 loop reads CASSPHPNIDGGKQFF. CDR3 nucleotide sequence: TGCGCCAGCAGCCCTCACCCCAACATAGATGGGGGGAAACAGTTCTTC.

This clonotype has a count of ten or more. The V gene is TRBV25-1, the J gene TRBJ2-3, with D uncertain. This CDR3 is built from 13 residues. Per germline, CDR1 MGHDK and CDR2 SYGVNS. The ends were cut back, 2 bases at V and 4 bases at J, with 7 bases in the middle. The CDR3 sequence is CASSERYADTQYF. In DNA form, the CDR3 reads TGTGCCAGCAGTGAACGGTACGCAGATACGCAGTATTTT.

J is TRBJ2-7 and V is TRBV9; the match to TRBD2 covers 12 bases. Germline-derived CDR1 and CDR2 are SGDLS and YYNGEE. This CDR3 has 17 amino acids. V trimming: 2 bases; J trimming: 1 base; junction bases outside the gene matches: 7. As DNA, the CDR3 is TGTGCCAGCAGCGTGTCTAGCGGGGGGGACATTTCCTACGAGCAGTACTTC. This sequence encodes CASSVSSGGDISYEQYF.